This TCR beta chain was identified in a study of blood T cell repertoires in COVID-19. Sequenced by immunoSEQ multiplex PCR; TCRdb stores in-frame clones only, minus some. The sample holds roughly 180,000 clones, approximately 85% seen once. Germline V lookup: CDR1 SEHNR, CDR2 FQNEAQ (reference sequence). CDR3 length equals 13 residues. Trimming removed 5 bases from V and 2 bases from J, with 9 bases in between. The sequencing input was peripheral blood. The origin of this receptor is a man older than 75 with COVID-19, enrolled during active disease. V is TRBV7-9 and J is TRBJ1-2; perhaps TRBD1 as D (5 bases). CDR3 sequence: CASSLRANYGYTF. DNA for the CDR3: TGTGCCAGCAGCCTCAGGGCGAACTATGGCTACACCTTC.